Each of the 8 T cell receptor beta chains below was sequenced from the same sample in a study of CD8 T cells in ankylosing spondylitis. TCRdb reprocessed the 5' RACE reads with MiXCR, giving one entry per CDR3 protein. Here the sample spans 200,000 to 250,000 distinct CDR3 sequences, about 11% being singletons. Sequenced sample: blood, either unsorted or a sorted T cell fraction (not recorded which). All receptors derive from a male donor with ankylosing spondylitis or in good health (not recorded which).

This clonotype was observed a few times. The V gene is TRBV3-1, the J gene TRBJ2-1; 8 bases align to TRBD2. Germline V gene data show CDR1 as LGHDT and CDR2 as YNNKEL (reference sequence). This CDR3 has 16 residues. V trimming: 4 bases; J trimming: 7 bases; junction bases outside the gene matches: 12. This CDR3 is CASSPIGGERGNEQFF. For the CDR3, the DNA is TGTGCCAGCAGCCCCATCGGGGGGGAAAGAGGAAATGAGCAGTTCTTC.

The sample holds many counts of this clonotype. The rearrangement uses TRBV5-1 and TRBJ1-1; D might be TRBD1 (5 bases). Germline CDR1 reads SGHRS; CDR2 reads YFSETQ. CDR3 length: 14 amino acids. V dropped 4 bases and J dropped 5 bases, with 15 bases sitting between them. In nucleotides, the CDR3 is TGCGCCAGCAGCCCTCGGACGGGGGATACTGAAGCTTTCTTT. As protein: CASSPRTGDTEAFF.

This clonotype was detected ten times or more. The rearrangement uses TRBV9 and TRBJ2-3; D perhaps matches TRBD2 (6 bases). This CDR3 is built from 16 residues. CDR1 is SGDLS, CDR2 YYNGEE, per germline. V lost 0 bases to trimming and J lost 5 bases, with 16 bases between them. CDR3 residues: CASSVGRGGRVDTQYF. The CDR3 nucleotides read TGTGCCAGCAGCGTAGGGCGTGGGGGGAGAGTAGATACGCAGTATTTT.

This chain uses TRBV29-1 with TRBJ1-2, with TRBD1 matching over 7 bases. Losses at the gene ends were 6 bases for V and 4 bases for J; bases not matched to a gene: 8. Germline assignment: CDR1 SQVTM and CDR2 ANQGSEA. This CDR3 has 13 amino acids. CDR3 loop: CSVKTGPSYGYTF. The CDR3 coding sequence is TGCAGCGTCAAGACAGGGCCTTCCTATGGCTACACCTTC. The full variable domain, completed using reference TRBV29-1 and TRBJ1-2, is SAVISQKPSRDICQRGTSLTIQCQVDSQVTMMFWYRQQPGQSLTLIATANQGSEATYESGFVIDKFPISRPNLTFSTLTVSNMSPEDSSIYLCSVKTGPSYGYTFGSGTRLTVV.

V usage is TRBV29-1 and J usage is TRBJ2-2; TRBD1 or TRBD2 may be the D gene (5 bases each). This CDR3 is built from 13 residues. The V end was cut by 6 bases, the J end by 7 bases, with 15 bases between. Germline-derived CDR1 and CDR2 are SQVTM and ANQGSEA. DNA of the CDR3: TGCAGCGTGCTCGGGGCTAGCCACGGGGAGCTGTTTTTT. This codes for CSVLGASHGELFF.

The table lists this clonotype with many counts. The chain joins TRBV29-1 to TRBJ2-1; perhaps TRBD2 as D (6 bases). The CDR3 is 12 amino acids. V shed 2 bases and J shed 8 bases, with 10 bases lying between them. Germline V gene lookup returns CDR1 SQVTM and CDR2 ANQGSEA. The CDR3 DNA reads TGCAGCGTTGAACGCCCGGGGGATGAGCAGTTCTTC. Encoded protein: CSVERPGDEQFF.

V and J are TRBV7-3 and TRBJ2-1, with D hard to call. With 4 bases removed from V and 2 bases from J, the gap between germline ends came to 6 bases. From germline, CDR1 is SGHTA and CDR2 FQGTGA. This CDR3 contains 13 residues. The CDR3 bases are TGTGCCAGCAGCTCCTCTCCCTACAATGAGCAGTTCTTC. It is translated as CASSSSPYNEQFF.

In its sample, this clonotype was seen many times. This chain joins TRBV7-2 and TRBJ1-5; D gene uncertain. The CDR3 loop spans 14 amino acids. The V and J ends lost 3 bases and 0 bases respectively, with 6 bases between them. Looked up from germline, CDR1 is SGHTA and CDR2 is FQGNSA. CDR3 in DNA: TGTGCCAGCAGCTTTTCAGGTAGCAATCAGCCCCAGCATTTT. As protein: CASSFSGSNQPQHF.